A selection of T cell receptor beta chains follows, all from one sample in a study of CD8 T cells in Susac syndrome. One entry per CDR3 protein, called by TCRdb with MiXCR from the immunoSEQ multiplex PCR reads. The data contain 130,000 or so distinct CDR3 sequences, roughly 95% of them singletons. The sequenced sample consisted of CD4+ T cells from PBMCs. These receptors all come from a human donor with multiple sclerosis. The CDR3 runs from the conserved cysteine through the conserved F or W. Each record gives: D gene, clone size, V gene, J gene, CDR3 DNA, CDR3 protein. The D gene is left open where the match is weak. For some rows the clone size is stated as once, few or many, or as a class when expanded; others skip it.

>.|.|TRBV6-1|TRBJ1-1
TGTGCCAGCAGCAAAGGGGCGACAGGGAACACTGAAGCTTTCTTT
CASSKGATGNTEAFF
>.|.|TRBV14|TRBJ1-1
TGTGCCAGCAGCCAAGATCTGATAGACACTGAAGCTTTCTTT
CASSQDLIDTEAFF
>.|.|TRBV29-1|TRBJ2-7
TGCAGCGTTGAAGGTGGGGAAGTGGGACCCTACGGGCAGTACTTC
CSVEGGEVGPYGQYF
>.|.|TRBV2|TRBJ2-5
TGTGCCAGCAGGGGGGTACGGGGGACCCAGTACTTC
CASRGVRGTQYF
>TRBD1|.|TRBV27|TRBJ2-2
TGTGCCAGCAGTCGGACAGGGTCCGGCGGGGAGCTGTTTTTT
CASSRTGSGGELFF
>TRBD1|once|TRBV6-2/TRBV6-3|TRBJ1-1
TGTGCCAGCAGTCTCAGGGGGGGGGCTGAAGCTTTCTTT
CASSLRGGAEAFF
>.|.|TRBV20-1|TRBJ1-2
TGCAGTGCTAGAGTCCCAGGGACAAATAACTATGGCTACACCTTC
CSARVPGTNNYGYTF
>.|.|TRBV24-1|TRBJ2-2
TGTGCCACCGCCGGGACCGTAAAAAGCGGGGAGCTGTTTTTT
CATAGTVKSGELFF
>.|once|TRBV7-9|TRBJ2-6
TGTGCCAGCAGCTTTGTGGTTTCCGTCTCTGGGGCCAACGTCCTGACTTTC
CASSFVVSVSGANVLTF
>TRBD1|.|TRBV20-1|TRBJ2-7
TGCAGTGCTAGTAGTCAGGGGGCAGGCGAGCAGTACTTC
CSASSQGAGEQYF
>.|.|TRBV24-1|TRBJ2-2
TGTGCCACCAGTGACCTGAGGGAGACCGGGGAGCTGTTTTTT
CATSDLRETGELFF
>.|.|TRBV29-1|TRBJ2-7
TGCAGCGTTGAAGGTGCCTACGAGCAGTACTTC
CSVEGAYEQYF
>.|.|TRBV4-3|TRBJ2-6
TGCGCCAGCAGCCCGCAAACGTCTGGGGCCAACGTCCTGACTTTC
CASSPQTSGANVLTF
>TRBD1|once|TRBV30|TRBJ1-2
TGTGCCTGGGCGGACAGGGGTGGAGGCTACACCTTC
CAWADRGGGYTF
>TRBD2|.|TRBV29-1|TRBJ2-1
TGCAGCGTTTCGATTGGGACTAGTACCTACAATGAGCAGTTCTTC
CSVSIGTSTYNEQFF
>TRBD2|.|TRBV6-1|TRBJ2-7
TGTGCCAGCAGTGAATGGTCGGGAGGGGGATCCTACGAGCAGTACTTC
CASSEWSGGGSYEQYF
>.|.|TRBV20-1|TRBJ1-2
TGCAGTGCTCTACAGAGCTCCTATGGCTACACCTTC
CSALQSSYGYTF
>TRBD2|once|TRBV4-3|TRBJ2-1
TGCGCCAGCAGCCATGCCCTAGCGGGTTACAATGAGCAGTTCTTC
CASSHALAGYNEQFF
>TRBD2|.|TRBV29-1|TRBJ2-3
TGCAGCGTTGAAAGTTTAGCGGGGGTGGCAGATACGCAGTATTTT
CSVESLAGVADTQYF
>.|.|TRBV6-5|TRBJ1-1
TGTGCCAGCAGTGGGAGGCTAACTGAAGCTTTCTTT
CASSGRLTEAFF
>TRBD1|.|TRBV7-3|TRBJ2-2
TGTGCCAGCAGCTTAAGGGGCGGGACAGGGAACACCGGGGAGCTGTTTTTT
CASSLRGGTGNTGELFF
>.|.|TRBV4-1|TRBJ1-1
TGCGCCAGCAGCCGACAGACTAACACTGAAGCTTTCTTT
CASSRQTNTEAFF
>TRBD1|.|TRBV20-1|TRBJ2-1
TGCAGTGCCCGCCCCGGACAGGGGGCGCGTAATGAGCAGTTCTTC
CSARPGQGARNEQFF
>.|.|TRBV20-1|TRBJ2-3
TGCAGTAAAGGGGGGGGAGATACGCAGTATTTT
CSKGGGDTQYF
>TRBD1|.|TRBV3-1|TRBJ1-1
TGTGCCAGCAGCCTGGGACAGGGGGTATCTGAAGCTTTCTTT
CASSLGQGVSEAFF
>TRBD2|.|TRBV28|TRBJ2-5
TGTGCCAGCAGTTTAGCTAGCGGGAAACAAGAGACCCAGTACTTC
CASSLASGKQETQYF
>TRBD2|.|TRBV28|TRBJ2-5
TGTGCCAGCAGTCTCGGACTAGCGGGTATCCAAGAGACCCAGTACTTC
CASSLGLAGIQETQYF
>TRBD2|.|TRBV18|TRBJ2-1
TGTGCCAGCTCTTCTGACCTTCCGGGACTAGCGGGAGGTAGTGAGCAGTTCTTC
CASSSDLPGLAGGSEQFF
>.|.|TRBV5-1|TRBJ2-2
TGCGCCAGCAGCTTGGTTGCGAACACCGGGGAGCTGTTTTTT
CASSLVANTGELFF
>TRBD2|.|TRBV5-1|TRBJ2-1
TGCGCCAGCAGCTTTTCCCCCGCCGGGGGGGTCTACAATGAGCAGTTCTTC
CASSFSPAGGVYNEQFF
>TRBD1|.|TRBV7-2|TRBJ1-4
TGTGCCAGCGGAAACGACAGGGGGCAGGGTGGAAAACTGTTTTTT
CASGNDRGQGGKLFF
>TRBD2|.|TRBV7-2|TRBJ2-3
TGTGCCAGCAGCCCTATGACTAGCGGGGGGGGTACGCAGTATTTT
CASSPMTSGGGTQYF
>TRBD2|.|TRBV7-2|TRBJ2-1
TGTGCCAGCAGCCCCAGACTAGCGGGACCATACAATGAGCAGTTCTTC
CASSPRLAGPYNEQFF
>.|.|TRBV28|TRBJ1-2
TGTGCCAGCAGTAAAGTGTCGGGGGGCGGTGGCTACACCTTC
CASSKVSGGGGYTF
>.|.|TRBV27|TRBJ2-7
TGTGCCAGCAGTTTAATGGGCTCGGCCTACGAGCAGTACTTC
CASSLMGSAYEQYF
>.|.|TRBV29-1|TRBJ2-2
TGCAGCGTTGGCAGGGGTAGCCCTTCGAACACCGGGGAGCTGTTTTTT
CSVGRGSPSNTGELFF
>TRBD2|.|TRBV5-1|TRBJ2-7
TGCGCCAGCACCCCCGGACTAGCGGGAGGGTCCCTCTACGAGCAGTACTTC
CASTPGLAGGSLYEQYF
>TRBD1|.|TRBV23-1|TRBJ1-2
TGCGCCAGCAGTCAGCACAGGGGGTCCCTCTATGGCTACACCTTC
CASSQHRGSLYGYTF
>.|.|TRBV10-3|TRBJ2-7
TGTGCCACCAGCTCGGGGAGTTACGAGCAGTACTTC
CATSSGSYEQYF
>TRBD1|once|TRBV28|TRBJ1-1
TGTGCCAGCAGTTTAGGCGAGACAGGGGTGAGGGCTGAAGCTTTCTTT
CASSLGETGVRAEAFF
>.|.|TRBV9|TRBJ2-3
TGTGCCAGCAGCGTGAGGGACGATACGCAGTATTTT
CASSVRDDTQYF
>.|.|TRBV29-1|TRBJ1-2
TGCAGCGTTGAAACCGGAGATGGCTACACCTTC
CSVETGDGYTF
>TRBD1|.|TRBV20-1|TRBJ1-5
TGCAGTGCCTCAGGGGGTTACAATCAGCCCCAGCATTTT
CSASGGYNQPQHF
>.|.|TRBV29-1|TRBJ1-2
TGCAGCGTTGTGGATGATGGCTACACCTTC
CSVVDDGYTF
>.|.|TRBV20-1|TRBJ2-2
TGCAGTGCTAGAGGGCATTCCACCGGGGAGCTGTTTTTT
CSARGHSTGELFF
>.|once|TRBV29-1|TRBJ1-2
TGCAGCGTTGAAGATTGGCAGGACTATGGCTACACCTTC
CSVEDWQDYGYTF
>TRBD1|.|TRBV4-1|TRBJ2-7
TGCGCCAGCAGCCAGCCAGATGCCGGGACAGGGGGGGGTGAGCAGTACTTC
CASSQPDAGTGGGEQYF
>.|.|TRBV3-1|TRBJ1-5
TGTGCCAGCAGCCAAGGAACAGCAAATGCAGGGCAGCCCCAGCATTTT
CASSQGTANAGQPQHF
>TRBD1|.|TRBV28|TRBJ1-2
TGTGCCAGCAGCGGGGACAGATATGGCTACACCTTC
CASSGDRYGYTF
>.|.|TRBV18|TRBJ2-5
TGTGCCAGCTCACCGCTAGCCGTCCAAGAGACCCAGTACTTC
CASSPLAVQETQYF
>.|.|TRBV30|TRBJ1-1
TGTGCCTGGAGTGGCGACAGAACGAACACTGAAGCTTTCTTT
CAWSGDRTNTEAFF
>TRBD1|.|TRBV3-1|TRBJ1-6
TGTGCCAGCAGCCAAGGAGCGGGACAGGGTTTGACACCCCTCCACTTT
CASSQGAGQGLTPLHF
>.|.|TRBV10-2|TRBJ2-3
TGCGCCAGCAGATCTCCCACAGATACGCAGTATTTT
CASRSPTDTQYF